These 20 T cell receptor beta chains originate from one sample sequenced in a study of T cells in localized non-small cell lung cancer. The method was immunoSEQ multiplex PCR; TCRdb's version includes in-frame clones alone and lacks a portion of them. Of tens of thousands of clones listed, 83% are singletons. The sample in question was PBMCs, obtained before any cancer treatment. The receptor source for this set is a man between 40 and 70 years old with stage II lung adenocarcinoma.

The chain carries TRBV5-4 and TRBJ2-5, with D hard to call. The CDR3 runs 15 residues. CDR1 and CDR2 (germline): SGHNT, YYREEE (reference sequence). V lost 0 bases, J lost 5 bases, and 14 bases lay in between. In DNA, the CDR3 is TGTGCCAGCAGCTTGGACCCTATCCGGACGGAGACCCAGTACTTC. This encodes CASSLDPIRTETQYF.

The gene calls are TRBV10-3 and TRBJ2-2, with D uncertain. V lost 7 bases and J 0 bases, leaving 18 bases between the germline ends. This CDR3 has 17 amino acids. In germline, CDR1 is ENHRY, CDR2 SYGVKD. The CDR3 bases are TGTGCCATCACTGAAGCAGGCTCCGTCGCGAACACCGGGGAGCTGTTTTTT. Translated: CAITEAGSVANTGELFF.

This chain links TRBV30 with TRBJ2-2; 8 bases are a match to TRBD1. Trimming cost V 1 base and J 0 bases; bases outside gene matches: 1. The length of the CDR3 is 15 residues. Germline loops: CDR1 GTSNPN, CDR2 SVGIG (reference sequence). The CDR3, as DNA: TGTGCCTGGAGTGGGGACAGGTCGAACACCGGGGAGCTGTTTTTT. Its protein product is CAWSGDRSNTGELFF.

The chain carries TRBV9 and TRBJ2-2; TRBD2 matches 7 bases. V lost 3 bases, J lost 8 bases, and 7 bases stayed unmatched. The CDR3 is 14 residues long. Germline V gene sequence: CDR1 SGDLS, CDR2 YYNGEE. CDR3 region: CASSEGLPRGELFF. DNA of the CDR3: TGTGCCAGCAGCGAGGGACTACCCAGAGGGGAGCTGTTTTTT.

The chain couples TRBV18 to TRBJ2-5; D remains ambiguous. The CDR3 runs to 14 residues. The germline V gene encodes CDR1 KGHSH and CDR2 LQKENI. Trimming took off 5 bases at V and 1 base at J, with 11 bases between the two ends. The CDR3 here is CASSKARAQETQYF. The CDR3, as DNA: TGTGCCAGCTCAAAAGCAAGGGCCCAAGAGACCCAGTACTTC.

The rearrangement uses TRBV7-6 and TRBJ1-1; weak D call: TRBD1 (6 bases). CDR3 length: 15 amino acids. Trimming removed 1 base from V and 6 bases from J, with 15 bases in between. From germline, CDR1 is SGHVS and CDR2 FNYEAQ. The CDR3 bases are TGTGCCAGCAGCTTAGTGGGGCTGGGACAATCTGAAGCTTTCTTT. Translating it yields CASSLVGLGQSEAFF.

The chain combines TRBV30 with TRBJ2-5, with 11 bases identical to TRBD2. Germline CDR1 is GTSNPN and CDR2 is SVGIG (reference sequence). The CDR3 length is 14 residues. The trim removed 5 bases at V and 4 bases at J, leaving 6 bases unmatched. CDR3: CAWGLAGISETQYF. CDR3 coding DNA: TGTGCCTGGGGACTAGCGGGTATCTCAGAGACCCAGTACTTC.

In its sample, this clone was seen a few times. The rearrangement links TRBV7-8 to TRBJ2-7; a weak D match, TRBD1 (6 bases). V gave up 3 bases and J gave up 0 bases, with 21 bases separating them. Germline-derived CDR1 and CDR2 are SGHVS and FQNEAQ. This CDR3 comprises 18 residues. CDR3 in DNA: TGTGCCAGCAGCTTCGTGTCCTTTACAGGGCGAGGCTCCTACGAGCAGTACTTC. Translation gives CASSFVSFTGRGSYEQYF.

The chain employs TRBV7-7 and TRBJ2-5, with D perhaps matching TRBD2 (7 bases). The germline gives CDR1 SSHAT, CDR2 FNYEAQ (reference sequence). The V end lost 8 bases, the J end lost 2 bases, and 12 bases lay between the germline ends. CDR3 size: 13 residues. As DNA, the CDR3 is TGTGCCAGCTCGGGGGGACAACAAGAGACCCAGTACTTC. This codes for CASSGGQQETQYF.

This chain links TRBV5-4 with TRBJ2-1, with TRBD2 matching over 8 bases. Unmatched junction bases numbered 4, after V lost 0 bases and J lost 2 bases. CDR1 is SGHNT, CDR2 YYREEE, per germline (reference sequence). The CDR3 runs to 16 residues. Here the CDR3 reads CASSLARGGTYNEQFF. The CDR3 DNA is TGTGCCAGCAGCTTGGCTCGGGGGGGCACCTACAATGAGCAGTTCTTC.

The chain couples TRBV2 to TRBJ1-2; D is uncertain. V shed 5 bases and J shed 7 bases, with 5 bases lying between them. CDR1 and CDR2 from the germline V gene are SNHLY and FYNNEI. The CDR3 runs 10 residues. CDR3 DNA: TGTGCCAGCAGTCGAACTGGCTACACCTTC. It translates to CASSRTGYTF.

As DNA, the CDR3 is TGCGCCAGCAGCCAAGGAGGACTAGGGATCTCAGATACGCAGTATTTT. Residues: CASSQGGLGISDTQYF. The rearrangement links TRBV4-3 to TRBJ2-3; the match to TRBD2 covers 7 bases. The CDR3 extends over 16 amino acids. Germline assignment: CDR1 LGHNA and CDR2 YSLEER. J lost 4 bases, V lost 1 base, and 8 bases had no gene match.

The V and J genes are TRBV25-1 and TRBJ2-5; 8 bases align to TRBD2. This CDR3 is built from 15 residues. Germline CDR1 and CDR2: MGHDK and SYGVNS. J gave up 4 bases and V 8 bases, and 12 bases lay outside the gene matches. CDR3 sequence (DNA): TGTGCCAGCTCGGGGGGGCAGGGGATGGGAGAGACCCAGTACTTC. It encodes CASSGGQGMGETQYF.

This clone occurred a few times. V and J are TRBV19 and TRBJ1-5; D uncertain. V was clipped by 5 bases and J by 7 bases, with 15 bases between them. The CDR3 loop spans 14 amino acids. The V gene's germline CDR1 is LNHDA and CDR2 SQIVND (reference sequence). This CDR3 reads CASSADGTGQPQHF. The CDR3 coding sequence is TGTGCCAGTAGTGCTGACGGTACGGGGCAGCCCCAGCATTTT. Combining the CDR3 with reference TRBV19 and TRBJ1-5 gives the whole variable domain DGGITQSPKYLFRKEGQNVTLSCEQNLNHDAMYWYRQDPGQGLRLIYYSQIVNDFQKGDIAEGYSVSREKKESFPLTVTSAQKNPTAFYLCASSADGTGQPQHFGDGTRLSIL.

V and J are TRBV5-1 and TRBJ2-4; TRBD2 agrees at 7 bases. Unmatched junction bases numbered 12, after V lost 3 bases and J lost 6 bases. CDR3 length: 16 amino acids. The V gene's germline CDR1 is SGHRS and CDR2 YFSETQ. CDR3 coding DNA: TGCGCCAGCAGCTCAGGACTCCTCGGGGAGGGAAACATTCAGTACTTC. Protein product: CASSSGLLGEGNIQYF.

V and J are TRBV5-6 and TRBJ2-2; perhaps TRBD1 as D (6 bases). The V end was cut by 1 base, the J end by 4 bases, with 11 bases between. Germline loops: CDR1 SGHDT, CDR2 YYEEEE. The CDR3 runs to 15 residues. CDR3 loop: CASSLTGQITGELFF. The DNA for the CDR3 is TGTGCCAGCAGCTTGACCGGACAGATCACCGGGGAGCTGTTTTTT. The full variable domain, with the rest looked up from reference TRBV5-6 and TRBJ2-2, is DAGVTQSPTHLIKTRGQQVTLRCSPKSGHDTVSWYQQALGQGPQFIFQYYEEEERQRGNFPDRFSGHQFPNYSSELNVNALLLGDSALYLCASSLTGQITGELFFGEGSRLTVL.

The rearrangement links TRBV25-1 to TRBJ1-5; TRBD1 aligns across 11 bases. This CDR3 is 15 amino acids long. Germline trimming cut 6 bases from V and 7 bases from J; bases unmatched to any gene: 8. In germline, CDR1 is MGHDK, CDR2 SYGVNS. The CDR3 sequence is CASSFPGQGGQPQHF. The CDR3 DNA sequence: TGTGCCAGCAGCTTTCCGGGACAGGGGGGACAGCCCCAGCATTTT.

This sequence joins TRBV27 and TRBJ1-5, with D possibly TRBD1 on 5 matching bases. CDR1 is MNHEY, CDR2 SMNVEV, per germline (reference sequence). This CDR3 has 14 amino acids. Trimming pared 3 bases from V and 5 bases from J, leaving 11 bases between. The CDR3 loop reads CASSFRGPDQPQHF. The CDR3 DNA reads as TGTGCCAGCAGTTTTAGGGGCCCGGATCAGCCCCAGCATTTT.

This clone was found a few times. The V and J genes are TRBV28 and TRBJ1-4, with a tentative D call TRBD1 (5 bases). Germline CDR1 and CDR2: MDHEN and SYDVKM. CDR3 size: 15 residues. Between the trimmed V and J ends, which lost 3 bases and 4 bases, there was a span of 12 bases. The CDR3 reads CASSFSGILNEKLFF. The CDR3 DNA reads as TGTGCCAGCAGTTTTTCAGGGATACTTAATGAAAAACTGTTTTTT.

This rearrangement joins TRBV6-4 to TRBJ1-1; 8 bases line up with TRBD1. With V trimmed by 2 bases and J by 10 bases, 9 bases remained unmatched. Per the germline V gene, CDR1 is MRHNA and CDR2 is SNTAGT. This CDR3 spans 14 amino acids. This CDR3 reads CASSDPQTGEGAFF. The CDR3 coding sequence is TGTGCCAGCAGTGACCCACAGACAGGGGAAGGAGCTTTCTTT.